This T cell receptor beta chain was recorded in a study of T cell changes during pregnancy in multiple sclerosis. The protocol was immunoSEQ multiplex PCR, while the TCRdb copy is restricted to in-frame clones and leaves out a portion. The data show 25,000 to 30,000 clones, 70% to 90% seen once. This clone appeared a few times. The CDR3 extends over 13 amino acids. Germline V CDR1 and CDR2: MDHEN, SYDVKM. Between the trimmed V and J ends, which lost 5 bases and 2 bases, there was a span of 10 bases. Material: CD8+ T cells from peripheral blood mononuclear cells, obtained after pregnancy. The chain couples TRBV28 to TRBJ2-7, with D possibly TRBD1 on 6 matching bases. This clonotype was obtained from a female donor with multiple sclerosis, enrolled in a pregnancy study. The CDR3 bases are TGTGCCAGCAGTCCAGGGGTTGCCTACGAGCAGTACTTC. It codes for CASSPGVAYEQYF.